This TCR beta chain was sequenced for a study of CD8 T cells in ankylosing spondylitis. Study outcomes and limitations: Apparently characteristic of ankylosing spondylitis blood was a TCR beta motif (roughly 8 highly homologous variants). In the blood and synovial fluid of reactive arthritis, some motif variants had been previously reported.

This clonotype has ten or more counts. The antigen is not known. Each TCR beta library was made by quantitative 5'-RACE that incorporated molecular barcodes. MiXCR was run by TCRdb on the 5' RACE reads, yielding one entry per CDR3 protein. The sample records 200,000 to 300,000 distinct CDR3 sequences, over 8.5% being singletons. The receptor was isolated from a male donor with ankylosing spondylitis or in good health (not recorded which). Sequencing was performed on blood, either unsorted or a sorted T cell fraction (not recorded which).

CDR3 protein: CSARLEEAYEQYF. The CDR3 DNA is TGCAGTGCTAGATTAGAGGAAGCCTACGAGCAGTACTTC. This chain links TRBV20-1 with TRBJ2-7; D is ambiguous. This CDR3 contains 13 residues. From germline, CDR1 is DFQATT and CDR2 SNEGSKA (reference sequence). Trimming stripped 2 bases from V and 2 bases from J, with 10 bases between.